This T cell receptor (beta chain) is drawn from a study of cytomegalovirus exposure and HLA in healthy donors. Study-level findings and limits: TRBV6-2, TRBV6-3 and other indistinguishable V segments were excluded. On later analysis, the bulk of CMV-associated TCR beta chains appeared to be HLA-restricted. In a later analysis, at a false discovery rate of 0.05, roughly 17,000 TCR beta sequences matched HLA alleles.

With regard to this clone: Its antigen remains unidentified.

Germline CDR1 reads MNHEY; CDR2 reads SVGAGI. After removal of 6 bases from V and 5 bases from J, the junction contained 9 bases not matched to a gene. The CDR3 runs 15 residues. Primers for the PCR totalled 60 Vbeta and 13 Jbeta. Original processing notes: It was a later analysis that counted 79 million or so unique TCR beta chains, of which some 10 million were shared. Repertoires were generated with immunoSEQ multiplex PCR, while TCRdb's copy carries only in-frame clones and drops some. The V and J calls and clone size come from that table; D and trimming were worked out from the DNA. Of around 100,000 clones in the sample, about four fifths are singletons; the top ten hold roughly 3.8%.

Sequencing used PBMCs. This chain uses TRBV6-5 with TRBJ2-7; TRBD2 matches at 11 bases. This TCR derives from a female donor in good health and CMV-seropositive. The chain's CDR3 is CASSPRLAGWNEQYF. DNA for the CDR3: TGTGCCAGCAGCCCCCGACTAGCGGGGTGGAACGAGCAGTACTTC.